The 2 T cell receptor beta chains presented below share a single source sample, sequenced in a study of cytomegalovirus exposure and HLA in healthy donors. It was with 60 Vbeta and 13 Jbeta primers that the PCR ran. Assay used: immunoSEQ multiplex PCR; TCRdb lists only in-frame clones, some missing. The sample carries roughly 100,000 clones, 60% to 80% recorded once. The sequencing sample was made of PBMCs. The receptors here all came from a man in his fifties in good health and CMV-seropositive.

The J gene is TRBJ2-1, the V gene TRBV2; TRBD2 agrees at 11 bases. CDR3 length: 18 amino acids. Per germline, CDR1 SNHLY and CDR2 FYNNEI. V shed 6 bases and J 0 bases; nucleotides not matched to a gene: 10. The CDR3 nucleotides are TGTGCCAGCAGCGGATCAGGGACTAGCGGACGCTCCTACAATGAGCAGTTCTTC. Its protein product is CASSGSGTSGRSYNEQFF.

The V call is TRBV6-1, the J call TRBJ2-1; possible D gene TRBD1, 6 bases. The length of the CDR3 is 15 residues. CDR1 and CDR2 (germline): MNHNS, SASEGT. V lost 5 bases, J lost 0 bases, and 11 bases lay in between. The CDR3 reads CASSRQDSSYNEQFF. The CDR3 DNA sequence: TGTGCCAGCAGTAGACAGGACAGCTCCTACAATGAGCAGTTCTTC.